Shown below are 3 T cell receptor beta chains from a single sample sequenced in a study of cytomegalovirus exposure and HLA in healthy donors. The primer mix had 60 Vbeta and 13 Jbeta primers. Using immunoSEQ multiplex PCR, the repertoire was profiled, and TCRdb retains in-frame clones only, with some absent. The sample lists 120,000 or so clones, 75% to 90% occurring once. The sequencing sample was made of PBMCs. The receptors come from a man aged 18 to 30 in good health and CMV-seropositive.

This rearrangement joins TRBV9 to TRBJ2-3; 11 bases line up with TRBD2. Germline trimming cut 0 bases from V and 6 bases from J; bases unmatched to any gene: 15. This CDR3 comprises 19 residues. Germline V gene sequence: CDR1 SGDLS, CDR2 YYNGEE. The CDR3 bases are TGTGCCAGCAGCGTAGGGTCTAGCGGGGGGAGTCCGGGCCGGGATACGCAGTATTTT. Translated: CASSVGSSGGSPGRDTQYF. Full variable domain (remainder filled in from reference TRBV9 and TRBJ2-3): DSGVTQTPKHLITATGQRVTLRCSPRSGDLSVYWYQQSLDQGLQFLIQYYNGEERAKGNILERFSAQQFPDLHSELNLSSLELGDSALYFCASSVGSSGGSPGRDTQYFGPGTRLTVL.

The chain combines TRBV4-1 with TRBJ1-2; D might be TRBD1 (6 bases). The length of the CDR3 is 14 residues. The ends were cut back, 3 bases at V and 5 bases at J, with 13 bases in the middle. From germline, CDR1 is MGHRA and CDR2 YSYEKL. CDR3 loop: CASSQDTGYYGYTF. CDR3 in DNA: TGCGCCAGCAGCCAGGATACAGGGTATTATGGCTACACCTTC.

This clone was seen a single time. CDR3 sequence: CASRSGGVEKLFF. CDR3 sequence (DNA): TGTGCCAGCAGGAGCGGGGGAGTAGAAAAACTGTTTTTT. This chain connects TRBV6-1 to TRBJ1-4, with D perhaps matching TRBD1 (5 bases). V was pared by 6 bases and J by 8 bases, with 13 bases between. The length of the CDR3 is 13 residues. Germline V lookup: CDR1 MNHNS, CDR2 SASEGT.